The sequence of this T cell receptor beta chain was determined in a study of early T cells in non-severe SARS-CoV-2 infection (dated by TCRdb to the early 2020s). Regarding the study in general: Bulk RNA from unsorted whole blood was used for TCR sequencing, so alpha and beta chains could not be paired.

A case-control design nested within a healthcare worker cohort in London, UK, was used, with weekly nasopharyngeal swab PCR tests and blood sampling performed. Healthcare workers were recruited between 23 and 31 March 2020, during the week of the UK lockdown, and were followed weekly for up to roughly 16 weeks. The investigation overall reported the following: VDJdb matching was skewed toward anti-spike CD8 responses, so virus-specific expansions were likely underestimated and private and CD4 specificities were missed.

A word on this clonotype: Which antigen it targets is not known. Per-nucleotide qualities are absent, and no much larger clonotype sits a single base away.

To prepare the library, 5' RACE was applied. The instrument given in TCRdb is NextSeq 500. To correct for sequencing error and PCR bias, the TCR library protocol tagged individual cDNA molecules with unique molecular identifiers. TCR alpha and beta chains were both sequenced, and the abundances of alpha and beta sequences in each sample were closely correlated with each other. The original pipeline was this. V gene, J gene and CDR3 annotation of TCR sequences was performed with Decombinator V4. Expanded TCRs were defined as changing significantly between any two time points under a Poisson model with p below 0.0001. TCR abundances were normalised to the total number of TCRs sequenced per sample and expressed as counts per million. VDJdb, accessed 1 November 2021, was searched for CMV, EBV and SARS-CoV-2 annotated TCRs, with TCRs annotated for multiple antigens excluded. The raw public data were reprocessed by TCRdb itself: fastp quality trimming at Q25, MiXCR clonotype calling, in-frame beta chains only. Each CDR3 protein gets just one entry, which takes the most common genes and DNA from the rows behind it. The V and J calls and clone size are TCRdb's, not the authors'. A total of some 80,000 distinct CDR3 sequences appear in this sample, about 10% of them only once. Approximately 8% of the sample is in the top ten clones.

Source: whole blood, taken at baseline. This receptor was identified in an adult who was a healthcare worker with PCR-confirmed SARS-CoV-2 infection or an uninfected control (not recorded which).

The CDR3 has the sequence CASSSLTEGWYEQYF. The nucleotide sequence reads as follows: TGTGCCAGCAGTAGTCTGACAGAGGGTTGGTACGAGCAGTACTTC. The chain is made from TRBV6-4 and TRBJ2-7, with the D segment possibly TRBD1 or TRBD2, each aligning over 5 bases. The CDR3 has 15 amino acids, counting the end cysteine and phenylalanine. Only CDR3 DNA is held: 45 bases, read in frame from base 1. V drops 5 bases and J drops 4 bases, leaving 18 bases in between. As encoded in the germline V gene, CDR1 is MRHNA while CDR2 is SNTAGT.